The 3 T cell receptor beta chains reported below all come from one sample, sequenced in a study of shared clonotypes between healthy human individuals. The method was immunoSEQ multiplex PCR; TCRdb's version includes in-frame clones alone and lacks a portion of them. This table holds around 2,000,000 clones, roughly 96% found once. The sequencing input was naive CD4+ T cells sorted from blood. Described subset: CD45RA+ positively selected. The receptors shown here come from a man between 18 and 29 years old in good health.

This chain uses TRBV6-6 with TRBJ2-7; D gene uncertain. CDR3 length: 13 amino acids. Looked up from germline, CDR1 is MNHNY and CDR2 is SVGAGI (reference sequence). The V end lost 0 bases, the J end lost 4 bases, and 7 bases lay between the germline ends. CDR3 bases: TGTGCCAGCAGTTACTCTCCAAGTTACGAGCAGTACTTC. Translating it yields CASSYSPSYEQYF.

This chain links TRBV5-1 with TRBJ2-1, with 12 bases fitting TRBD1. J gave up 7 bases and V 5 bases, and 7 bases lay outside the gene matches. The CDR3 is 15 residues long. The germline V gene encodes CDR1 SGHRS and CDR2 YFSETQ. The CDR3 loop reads CASRSGTGGQNEQFF. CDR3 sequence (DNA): TGCGCCAGCAGGTCCGGGACAGGGGGCCAGAATGAGCAGTTCTTC.

The CDR3 region has the DNA TGTGCCAGCAGCTCCCGATGGGACAGCTCCTACGAGCAGTACTTC. Translated, it gives CASSSRWDSSYEQYF. This chain links TRBV5-5 with TRBJ2-7; 7 positions match TRBD1. Germline trimming cut 3 bases from V and 0 bases from J; bases unmatched to any gene: 6. Germline-derived CDR1 and CDR2 are SGHKS and YYEKEE (reference sequence). The CDR3 is made up of 15 amino acids.